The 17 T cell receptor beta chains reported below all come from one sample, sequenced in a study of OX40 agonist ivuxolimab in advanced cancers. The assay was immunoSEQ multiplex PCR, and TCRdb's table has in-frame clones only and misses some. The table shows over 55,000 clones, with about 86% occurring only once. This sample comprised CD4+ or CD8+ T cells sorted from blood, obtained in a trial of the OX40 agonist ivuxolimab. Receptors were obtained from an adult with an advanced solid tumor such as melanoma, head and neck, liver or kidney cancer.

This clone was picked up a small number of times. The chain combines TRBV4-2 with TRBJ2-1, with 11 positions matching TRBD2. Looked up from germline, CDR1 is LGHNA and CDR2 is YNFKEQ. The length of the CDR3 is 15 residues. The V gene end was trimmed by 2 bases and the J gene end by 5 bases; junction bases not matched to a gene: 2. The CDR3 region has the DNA TGTGCCAGCAGCCAACTAGCGGGAGGACACAATGAGCAGTTCTTC. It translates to CASSQLAGGHNEQFF.

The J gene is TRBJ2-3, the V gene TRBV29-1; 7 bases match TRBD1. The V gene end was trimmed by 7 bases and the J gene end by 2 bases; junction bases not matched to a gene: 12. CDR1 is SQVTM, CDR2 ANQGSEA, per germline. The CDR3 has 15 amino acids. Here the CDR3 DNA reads TGCAGCGGGGGGTGGGGACAGACGTTCACAGATACGCAGTATTTT. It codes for CSGGWGQTFTDTQYF.

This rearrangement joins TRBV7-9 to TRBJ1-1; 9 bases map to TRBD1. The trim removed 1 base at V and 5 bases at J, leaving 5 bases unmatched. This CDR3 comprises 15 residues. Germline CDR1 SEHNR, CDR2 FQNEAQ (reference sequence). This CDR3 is CASSLGGQGETEAFF. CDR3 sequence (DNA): TGTGCCAGCAGCTTAGGGGGACAGGGAGAAACTGAAGCTTTCTTT.

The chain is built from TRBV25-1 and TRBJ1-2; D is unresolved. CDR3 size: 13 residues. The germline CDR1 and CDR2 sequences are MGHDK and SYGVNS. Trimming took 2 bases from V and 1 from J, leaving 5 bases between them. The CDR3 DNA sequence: TGTGCCAGCAGTGAAGGCAGTAACTATGGCTACACCTTC. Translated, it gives CASSEGSNYGYTF.

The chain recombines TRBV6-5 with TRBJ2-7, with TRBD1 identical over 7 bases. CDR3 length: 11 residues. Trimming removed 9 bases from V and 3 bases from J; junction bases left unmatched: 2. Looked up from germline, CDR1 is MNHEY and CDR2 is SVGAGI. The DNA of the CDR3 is TGTGCCAGTTGGGACAGCTACGAGCAGTACTTC. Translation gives CASWDSYEQYF.

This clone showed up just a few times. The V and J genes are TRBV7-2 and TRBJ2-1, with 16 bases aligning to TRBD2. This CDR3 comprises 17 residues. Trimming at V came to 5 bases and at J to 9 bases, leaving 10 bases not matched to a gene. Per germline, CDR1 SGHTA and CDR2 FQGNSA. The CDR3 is CASSLPGLAGGQGEQFF. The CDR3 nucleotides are TGTGCCAGCAGCCTACCGGGACTAGCGGGGGGGCAGGGTGAGCAGTTCTTC.

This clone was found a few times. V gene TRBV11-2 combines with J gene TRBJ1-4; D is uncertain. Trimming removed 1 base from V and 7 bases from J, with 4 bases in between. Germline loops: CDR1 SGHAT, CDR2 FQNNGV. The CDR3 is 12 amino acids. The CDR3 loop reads CASSLGFEKLFF. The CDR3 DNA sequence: TGTGCCAGCAGCTTAGGTTTTGAAAAACTGTTTTTT. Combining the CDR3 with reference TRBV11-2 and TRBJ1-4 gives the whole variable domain EAGVAQSPRYKIIEKRQSVAFWCNPISGHATLYWYQQILGQGPKLLIQFQNNGVVDDSQLPKDRFSAERLKGVDSTLKIQPAKLEDSAVYLCASSLGFEKLFFGSGTQLSVL.

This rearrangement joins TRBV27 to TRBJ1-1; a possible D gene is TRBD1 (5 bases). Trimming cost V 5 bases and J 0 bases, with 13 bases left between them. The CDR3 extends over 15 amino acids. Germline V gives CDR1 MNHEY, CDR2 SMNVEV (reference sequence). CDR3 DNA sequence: TGTGCCAGCAGTCCCAGGGACGGAATGAACACTGAAGCTTTCTTT. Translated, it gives CASSPRDGMNTEAFF.

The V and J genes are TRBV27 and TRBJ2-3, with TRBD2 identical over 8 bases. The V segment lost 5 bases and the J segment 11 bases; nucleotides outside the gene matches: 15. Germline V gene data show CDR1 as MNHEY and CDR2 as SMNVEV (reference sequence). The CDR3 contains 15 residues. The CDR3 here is CASSPPSGSRVRQYF. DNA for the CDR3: TGTGCCAGCAGTCCCCCCAGCGGGAGCCGCGTCAGGCAGTATTTT.

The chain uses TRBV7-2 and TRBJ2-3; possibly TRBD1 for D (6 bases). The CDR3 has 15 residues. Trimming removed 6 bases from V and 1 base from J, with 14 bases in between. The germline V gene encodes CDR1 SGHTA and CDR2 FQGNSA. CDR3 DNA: TGTGCCAGCAGTCCAAGACAGGCCCGCACAGATACGCAGTATTTT. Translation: CASSPRQARTDTQYF.

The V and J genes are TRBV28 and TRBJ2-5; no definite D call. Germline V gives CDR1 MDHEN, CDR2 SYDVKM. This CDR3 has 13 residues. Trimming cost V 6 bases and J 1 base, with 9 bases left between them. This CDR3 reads CASSQWGQETQYF. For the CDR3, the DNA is TGTGCCAGCAGCCAGTGGGGCCAAGAGACCCAGTACTTC.

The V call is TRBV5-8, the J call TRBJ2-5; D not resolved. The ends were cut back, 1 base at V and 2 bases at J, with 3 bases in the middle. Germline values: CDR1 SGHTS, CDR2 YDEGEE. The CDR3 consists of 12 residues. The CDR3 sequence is CASSLSQETQYF. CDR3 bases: TGTGCCAGCAGCTTGAGTCAAGAGACCCAGTACTTC.

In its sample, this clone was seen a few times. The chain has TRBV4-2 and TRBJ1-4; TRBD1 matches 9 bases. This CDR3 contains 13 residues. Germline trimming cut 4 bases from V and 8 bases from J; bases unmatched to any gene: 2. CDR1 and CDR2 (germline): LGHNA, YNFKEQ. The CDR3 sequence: CASSRDRVEKLFF. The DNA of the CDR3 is TGTGCCAGCAGCCGGGACAGGGTCGAAAAACTGTTTTTT.

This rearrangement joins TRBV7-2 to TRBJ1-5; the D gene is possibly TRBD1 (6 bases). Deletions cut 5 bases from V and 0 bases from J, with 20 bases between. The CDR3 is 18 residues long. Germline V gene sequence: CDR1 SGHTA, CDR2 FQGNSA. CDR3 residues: CASSQHRGGVSSNQPQHF. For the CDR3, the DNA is TGTGCCAGCAGCCAGCACCGGGGGGGCGTTTCTAGCAATCAGCCCCAGCATTTT.

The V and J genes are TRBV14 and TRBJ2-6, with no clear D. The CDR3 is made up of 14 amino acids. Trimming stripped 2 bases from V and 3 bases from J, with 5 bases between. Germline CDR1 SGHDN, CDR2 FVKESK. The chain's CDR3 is CASSQFVGANVLTF. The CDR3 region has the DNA TGTGCCAGCAGCCAATTCGTTGGGGCCAACGTCCTGACTTTC.

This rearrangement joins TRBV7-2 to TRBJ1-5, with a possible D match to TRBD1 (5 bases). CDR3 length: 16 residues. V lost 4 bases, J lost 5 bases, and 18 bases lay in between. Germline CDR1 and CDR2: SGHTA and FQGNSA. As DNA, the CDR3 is TGTGCCAGCAGCTCCCAGGTGGGGGGTCATCATCAGCCCCAGCATTTT. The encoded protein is CASSSQVGGHHQPQHF. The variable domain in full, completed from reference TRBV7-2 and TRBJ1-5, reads GAGVSQSPSNKVTEKGKDVELRCDPISGHTALYWYRQSLGQGLEFLIYFQGNSAPDKSGLPSDRFSAERTGGSVSTLTIQRTQQEDSAVYLCASSSQVGGHHQPQHFGDGTRLSIL.

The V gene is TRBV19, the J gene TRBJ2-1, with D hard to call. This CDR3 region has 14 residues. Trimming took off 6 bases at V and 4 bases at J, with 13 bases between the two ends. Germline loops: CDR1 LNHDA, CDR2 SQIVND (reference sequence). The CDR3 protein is CASSRNLLYNEQFF. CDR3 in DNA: TGTGCCAGTAGCAGAAACCTACTATACAATGAGCAGTTCTTC. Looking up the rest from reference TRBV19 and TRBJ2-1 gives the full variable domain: DGGITQSPKYLFRKEGQNVTLSCEQNLNHDAMYWYRQDPGQGLRLIYYSQIVNDFQKGDIAEGYSVSREKKESFPLTVTSAQKNPTAFYLCASSRNLLYNEQFFGPGTRLTVL.